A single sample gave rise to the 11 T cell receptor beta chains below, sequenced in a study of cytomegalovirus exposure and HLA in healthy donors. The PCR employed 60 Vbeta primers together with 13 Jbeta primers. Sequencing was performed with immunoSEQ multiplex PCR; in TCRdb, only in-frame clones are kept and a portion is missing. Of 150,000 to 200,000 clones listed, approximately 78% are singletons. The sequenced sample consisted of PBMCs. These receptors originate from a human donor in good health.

The DNA for the CDR3 is TGTGCCAGTGGCCCCGGGTCATCTGGCACAGATACGCAGTATTTT. Its protein is CASGPGSSGTDTQYF. The rearrangement joins TRBV19 to TRBJ2-3; the D is unclear. Germline V gene sequence: CDR1 LNHDA, CDR2 SQIVND (reference sequence). The CDR3 is made up of 15 amino acids. Trimming removed 8 bases from V and 1 base from J, with 16 bases in between. The variable domain in full, with the rest retrieved from reference TRBV19 and TRBJ2-3, is DGGITQSPKYLFRKEGQNVTLSCEQNLNHDAMYWYRQDPGQGLRLIYYSQIVNDFQKGDIAEGYSVSREKKESFPLTVTSAQKNPTAFYLCASGPGSSGTDTQYFGPGTRLTVL.

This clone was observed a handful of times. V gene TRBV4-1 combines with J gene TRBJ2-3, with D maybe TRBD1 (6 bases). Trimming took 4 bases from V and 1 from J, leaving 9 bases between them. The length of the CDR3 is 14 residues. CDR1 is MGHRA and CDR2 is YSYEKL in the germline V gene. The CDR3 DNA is TGCGCCAGCAGCCCGCGGACAGGCACAGATACGCAGTATTTT. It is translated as CASSPRTGTDTQYF.

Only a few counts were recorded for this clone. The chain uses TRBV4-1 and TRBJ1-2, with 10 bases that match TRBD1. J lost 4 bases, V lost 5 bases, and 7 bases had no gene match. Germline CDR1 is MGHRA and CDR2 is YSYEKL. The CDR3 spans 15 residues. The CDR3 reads CASSIPGQGLYGYTF. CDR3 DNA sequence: TGCGCCAGCAGCATACCGGGACAGGGGCTCTATGGCTACACCTTC.

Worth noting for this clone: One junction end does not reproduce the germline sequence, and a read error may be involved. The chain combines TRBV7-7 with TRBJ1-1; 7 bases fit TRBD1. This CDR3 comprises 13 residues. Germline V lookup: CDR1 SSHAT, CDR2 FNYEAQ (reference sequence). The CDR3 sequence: CASSPGGGTEAFF. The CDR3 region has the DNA TGTGCTAGCAGCCCAGGGGGTGGGACTGAAGCTTTCTTT.

The CDR3 DNA follows: TGCGCCAGCAGCCAATCCCCGCGAGCGGGGGGGCCGAGGGAGACCCAGTACTTC. This translates into CASSQSPRAGGPRETQYF. The V call is TRBV4-1, the J call TRBJ2-5; 10 nucleotides line up with TRBD2. Trimming cost V 2 bases and J 5 bases; bases outside gene matches: 14. CDR1 and CDR2 from the germline V gene are MGHRA and YSYEKL. CDR3 length equals 18 residues.

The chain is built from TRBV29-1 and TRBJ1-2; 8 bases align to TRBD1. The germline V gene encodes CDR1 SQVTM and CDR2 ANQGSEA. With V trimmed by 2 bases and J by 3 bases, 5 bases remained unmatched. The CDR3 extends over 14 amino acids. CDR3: CSVETGGRDYGYTF. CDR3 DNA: TGCAGCGTTGAAACAGGGGGAAGAGACTATGGCTACACCTTC.

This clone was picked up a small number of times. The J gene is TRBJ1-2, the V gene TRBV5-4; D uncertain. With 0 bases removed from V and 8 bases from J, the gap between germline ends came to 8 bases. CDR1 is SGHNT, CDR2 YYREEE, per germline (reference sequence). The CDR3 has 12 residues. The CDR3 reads CASSLEVGGYTF. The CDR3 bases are TGTGCCAGCAGCTTGGAGGTCGGGGGCTACACCTTC.

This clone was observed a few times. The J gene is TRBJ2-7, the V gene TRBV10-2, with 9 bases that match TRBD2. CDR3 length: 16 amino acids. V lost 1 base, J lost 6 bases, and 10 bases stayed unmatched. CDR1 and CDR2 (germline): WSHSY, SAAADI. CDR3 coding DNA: TGCGCCAGCAGTGAGTTGGCTAGCGGGGATTCAGCCGAGCAGTACTTC. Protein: CASSELASGDSAEQYF.

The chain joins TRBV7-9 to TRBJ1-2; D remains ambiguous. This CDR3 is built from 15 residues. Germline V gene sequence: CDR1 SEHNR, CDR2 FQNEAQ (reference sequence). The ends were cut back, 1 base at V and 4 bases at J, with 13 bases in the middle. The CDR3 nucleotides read TGTGCCAGCAGCTTAGAAGGAGGCCTAGGCTATGGCTACACCTTC. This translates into CASSLEGGLGYGYTF.

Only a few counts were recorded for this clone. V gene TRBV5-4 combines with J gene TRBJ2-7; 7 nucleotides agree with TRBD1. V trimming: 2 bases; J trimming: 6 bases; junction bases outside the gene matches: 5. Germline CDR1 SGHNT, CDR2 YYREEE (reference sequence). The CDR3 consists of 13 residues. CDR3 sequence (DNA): TGTGCCAGCAGCTTAAAGGGGGCAGGCGAGCAGTACTTC. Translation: CASSLKGAGEQYF.

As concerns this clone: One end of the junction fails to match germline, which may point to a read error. This CDR3 is CASSLGQGNFYERYF. Here the CDR3 DNA reads TGTGCCAGCAGCCTCGGACAGGGGAACTTCTACGAGCGGTACTTC. This chain joins TRBV11-2 and TRBJ2-7; 9 positions agree with TRBD1. In germline, CDR1 is SGHAT, CDR2 FQNNGV. The CDR3 totals 15 residues.